This is a list of T cell receptor beta chains from one sample in a study of blood T cell repertoires in COVID-19. Sequencing used immunoSEQ multiplex PCR; TCRdb keeps in-frame clones, though not all of them. The table lists 93,000 or so clones, more than 70% of them singletons. Material: peripheral blood. These receptors were obtained from a woman in her fifties or sixties with acute or convalescent COVID-19. The CDR3 runs from the conserved cysteine through the conserved F or W. A D gene is named only where the DNA matches it firmly. Size is omitted from some rows. Given values are once, few, many or a class for expanded clones.

D gene,V gene,clone size,J gene,CDR3 protein,CDR3 DNA
TRBD2,TRBV2,-,TRBJ2-1,CASSARSGGYNEQFF,TGTGCCAGCAGCGCACGAAGCGGGGGGTACAATGAGCAGTTCTTC
-,TRBV9,-,TRBJ2-1,CASSPRRSQVLWLAYNEQFF,TGTGCCAGCAGCCCGCGGCGGAGTCAGGTTCTATGGCTAGCGTACAATGAGCAGTTCTTC
-,TRBV6-6,-,TRBJ1-3,CASSRFGRKSGASGNTIYF,TGTGCCAGCAGCCGATTCGGGAGAAAGTCAGGCGCCTCTGGAAACACCATATATTTT
-,TRBV5-1,once,TRBJ1-2,CASSLGPQTGSGYTF,TGCGCCAGCAGCTTGGGCCCACAGACAGGCTCTGGCTACACCTTC
TRBD1,TRBV19,-,TRBJ1-2,CASSGGQGYRYTF,TGTGCCAGTAGTGGTGGACAGGGGTATCGCTACACCTTC
-,TRBV3-1/TRBV3-2,-,TRBJ1-5,CASSLGQNSNQPQHF,TGTGCCAGCAGCCTAGGACAGAATAGCAATCAGCCCCAGCATTTT
-,TRBV10-3,-,TRBJ2-5,CAISASAEETQYF,TGTGCCATCAGTGCGAGCGCCGAAGAGACCCAGTACTTC
-,TRBV2,-,TRBJ1-5,CASSEQGSNQPQHF,TGTGCCAGCAGTGAACAGGGTTCTAATCAGCCCCAGCATTTT
-,TRBV27,-,TRBJ1-1,CASSSAAGGGAFF,TGTGCCAGCAGCTCCGCGGCGGGCGGCGGAGCTTTCTTT
TRBD2,TRBV6-4,-,TRBJ2-1,CASSLGRTSGHNEQFF,TGTGCCAGCAGCCTAGGCCGGACTAGCGGACACAATGAGCAGTTCTTC
-,TRBV7-3,-,TRBJ2-5,CASSPGSAETQYF,TGTGCCAGCAGCCCCGGGAGTGCCGAGACCCAGTACTTC
-,TRBV7-8,-,TRBJ1-5,CASSLPRVVALDYSNQPQHF,TGTGCCAGCAGCCTCCCGAGGGTGGTGGCGCTTGATTATAGCAATCAGCCCCAGCATTTT
-,TRBV27,-,TRBJ2-1,CASSPTFGEVYNEQFF,TGTGCCAGCAGTCCCACCTTTGGGGAGGTGTACAATGAGCAGTTCTTC